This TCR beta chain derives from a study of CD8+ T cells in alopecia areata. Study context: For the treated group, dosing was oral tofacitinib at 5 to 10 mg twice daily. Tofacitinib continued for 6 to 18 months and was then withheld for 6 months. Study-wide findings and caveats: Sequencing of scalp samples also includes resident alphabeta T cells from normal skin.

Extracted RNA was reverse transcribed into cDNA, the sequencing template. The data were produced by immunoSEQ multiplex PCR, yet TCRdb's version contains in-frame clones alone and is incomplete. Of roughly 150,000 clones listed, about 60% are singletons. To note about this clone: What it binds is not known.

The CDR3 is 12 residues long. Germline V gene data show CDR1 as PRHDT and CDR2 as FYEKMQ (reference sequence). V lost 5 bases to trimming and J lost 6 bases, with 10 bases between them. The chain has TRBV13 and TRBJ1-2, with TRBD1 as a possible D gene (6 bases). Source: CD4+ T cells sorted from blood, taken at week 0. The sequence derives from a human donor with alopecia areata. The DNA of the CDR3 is TGTGCCAGCAGCACAGCAGGGGATGGCTACACCTTC. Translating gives CASSTAGDGYTF. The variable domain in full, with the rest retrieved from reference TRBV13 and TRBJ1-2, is AAGVIQSPRHLIKEKRETATLKCYPIPRHDTVYWYQQGPGQDPQFLISFYEKMQSDKGSIPDRFSAQQFSDYHSELNMSSLELGDSALYFCASSTAGDGYTFGSGTRLTVV.